This is a list of T cell receptor beta chains from one sample in a study of blood T cell repertoires in COVID-19. Some clones are missing from TCRdb's copy, which holds only in-frame ones; the method was immunoSEQ multiplex PCR. Here the sample spans hundreds of thousands of clones, more than 75% being singletons. The sample comprised peripheral blood. Every receptor here comes from a woman aged 55-70 years who had recovered from COVID-19. The CDR3 runs from the conserved cysteine through the conserved F or W. The D gene is left open where the match is weak. Expanded clones get a size class; other rows say once, few or many, or leave the size out.

v_call	d_call	j_call	clone_size	cdr3_aa	cdr3_nt
TRBV7-3	TRBD1	TRBJ1-1	NA	CASSLQGATEAFF	TGTGCCAGCAGCTTACAGGGGGCCACTGAAGCTTTCTTT
TRBV5-6	NA	TRBJ2-3	NA	CASSLERLLGAGDTQYF	TGTGCCAGCAGCTTGGAAAGATTACTGGGGGCGGGAGATACGCAGTATTTT
TRBV6-6	TRBD1	TRBJ2-7	few	CASSPSLTGGDEQYF	TGTGCCAGCAGTCCATCCCTGACAGGGGGCGACGAGCAGTACTTC
TRBV2	TRBD2	TRBJ2-7	once	CASGAGGLIRPEQYF	TGTGCCAGCGGGGCGGGGGGGTTGATTCGTCCCGAGCAGTACTTC
TRBV2	NA	TRBJ2-5	NA	CASSGLADAQYF	TGTGCCAGCAGTGGACTCGCTGATGCCCAGTACTTC
TRBV19	NA	TRBJ1-1	once	CASSIQTDSTAFF	TGTGCCAGTAGTATACAGACAGACAGTACAGCTTTCTTT
TRBV24-1	TRBD1	TRBJ2-5	NA	CATSRLDREQETQYF	TGTGCCACCAGTCGACTCGACAGGGAGCAAGAGACCCAGTACTTC
TRBV19	NA	TRBJ2-5	few	CASRRGETQYF	TGTGCCAGTAGGAGGGGGGAGACCCAGTACTTC
TRBV28	NA	TRBJ1-4	NA	CASSPGLEGKLFF	TGTGCCAGCAGTCCCGGGCTTGAGGGAAAACTGTTTTTT
TRBV7-8	NA	TRBJ1-4	NA	CASRPREGNEKLFF	TGTGCCAGCAGGCCCCGAGAGGGTAATGAAAAACTGTTTTTT
TRBV10-3	NA	TRBJ2-7	NA	CAISGDSTYEQYF	TGTGCCATCAGTGGAGACAGCACCTACGAGCAGTACTTC
TRBV3-1/TRBV3-2	NA	TRBJ1-1	NA	CASSPTSWANTEAFF	TGTGCCAGCAGCCCGACCTCGTGGGCGAACACTGAAGCTTTCTTT
TRBV6-1	NA	TRBJ2-1	NA	CASSEVMGGSGFF	TGTGCCAGCAGTGAAGTGATGGGGGGATCTGGGTTCTTC
TRBV9	NA	TRBJ1-1	NA	CASRDLRGGTEAFF	TGTGCCAGCAGAGACCTACGTGGGGGGACTGAAGCTTTCTTT
TRBV7-9	TRBD2	TRBJ2-1	NA	CASSLAASGAYNEQFF	TGTGCCAGCAGCTTAGCGGCTAGCGGGGCTTACAATGAGCAGTTCTTC
TRBV14	NA	TRBJ2-7	NA	CASSQVGLLREQYF	TGTGCCAGCAGCCAAGTGGGACTCCTCCGGGAGCAGTACTTC
TRBV4-1	NA	TRBJ1-2	NA	CASSQGPENYGYTF	TGCGCCAGCAGCCAAGGGCCAGAAAACTATGGCTACACCTTC
TRBV11-2	NA	TRBJ1-4	NA	CASSLDRDIGEKLFF	TGTGCCAGCAGCTTAGACCGGGACATCGGTGAAAAACTGTTTTTT
TRBV10-3	TRBD2	TRBJ2-1	NA	CAISSSGGAFPYNEQFF	TGTGCCATCAGTTCTAGCGGGGGGGCCTTCCCCTACAATGAGCAGTTCTTC
TRBV27	NA	TRBJ2-2	NA	CASSLTGPNTGELFF	TGTGCCAGCAGTTTAACAGGGCCCAACACCGGGGAGCTGTTTTTT
TRBV3-1/TRBV3-2	NA	TRBJ1-4	NA	CASSQVGQPEKLFF	TGTGCCAGCAGCCAAGTAGGACAGCCCGAAAAACTGTTTTTT
TRBV28	TRBD2	TRBJ2-3	NA	CASSLTSGGAKNTQYF	TGTGCCAGCAGCCTCACTAGCGGGGGGGCCAAAAATACGCAGTATTTT
TRBV7-2	TRBD1	TRBJ1-1	NA	CASSKTGGATEAFF	TGTGCCAGCAGTAAAACAGGGGGCGCCACTGAAGCTTTCTTT
TRBV7-3	NA	TRBJ2-3	NA	CASSLTPSTDTQYF	TGTGCCAGCAGCTTAACCCCAAGCACAGATACGCAGTATTTT
TRBV7-2	NA	TRBJ2-5	NA	CASSYDLKVETQYF	TGTGCCAGCAGCTACGACTTGAAAGTGGAGACCCAGTACTTC
TRBV9	TRBD1	TRBJ2-1	NA	CASSMTTGPNEQFF	TGTGCCAGCAGCATGACGACAGGGCCTAATGAGCAGTTCTTC
TRBV9	TRBD2	TRBJ2-5	NA	CASSVRAGGRETQYF	TGTGCCAGCAGCGTACGAGCGGGGGGCCGGGAGACCCAGTACTTC
TRBV4-1	TRBD1	TRBJ1-4	once	CASSQGQGVANEKLFF	TGCGCCAGCAGCCAAGGACAGGGGGTCGCGAATGAAAAACTGTTTTTT
TRBV6-5	TRBD1	TRBJ1-3	NA	CASRVTGGGNTIYF	TGTGCCAGCAGGGTAACAGGGGGAGGAAACACCATATATTTT
TRBV19	TRBD1	TRBJ1-2	NA	CASSVDGTDRGLGYTF	TGTGCCAGTAGTGTCGACGGTACGGACAGGGGTCTGGGCTACACCTTC
TRBV28	NA	TRBJ1-1	NA	CASSVGEFEAFF	TGTGCCAGCAGTGTGGGAGAGTTCGAAGCTTTCTTT
TRBV6-6	TRBD1	TRBJ1-6	NA	CAAQGQPNSPLHF	TGTGCCGCCCAGGGACAGCCAAATTCACCCCTCCACTTT
TRBV5-1	TRBD1	TRBJ2-1	NA	CASSYSTGAEQFF	TGCGCCAGCAGCTATTCGACAGGGGCTGAGCAGTTCTTC
TRBV12-3/TRBV12-4	NA	TRBJ2-5	NA	CASSPQQETQYF	TGTGCCAGCAGTCCCCAGCAAGAGACCCAGTACTTC
TRBV10-3	TRBD1	TRBJ1-2	NA	CATGRSDREDGYTF	TGTGCCACGGGCCGCTCGGACAGGGAGGATGGCTACACCTTC
TRBV19	NA	TRBJ2-1	NA	CASSILASNEQFF	TGTGCCAGTAGTATTTTGGCTAGCAATGAGCAGTTCTTC
TRBV3-1/TRBV3-2	NA	TRBJ2-2	NA	CASSQGRVAGELFF	TGTGCCAGCAGCCAAGGTCGGGTTGCCGGGGAGCTGTTTTTT